This is a list of T cell receptor beta chains from one sample in a study of T cell responses to AZD1222 COVID-19 vaccine. Method: immunoSEQ multiplex PCR; TCRdb's copy keeps in-frame clones and lacks some. The sample has about 150,000 clones; roughly nine tenths are singletons. The source material was peripheral blood, sampled on day 0 of AZD1222 vaccination. The receptor set was obtained from an adult in good health. Both conserved end residues are part of each CDR3. Each record gives: V gene, CDR3 protein.

TRBV11-2	CASSLQGRGSEQYF
TRBV19	CASSTIPGQRVRGYTF
TRBV5-1	CASSSIDRSDTEAFF
TRBV27	CASRGTENTEAFF
TRBV28	CASSFVFGRSSTDTQYF
TRBV9	CASSAGLAGGPYEQYF
TRBV9	CASSVDSTDGYTF
TRBV10-3	CAISVDTGGRNTEAFF
TRBV12-3/TRBV12-4	CASRKQETQYF
TRBV7-9	CASSEDTNKAFF
TRBV2	CASSGHRAGNYGYTF
TRBV28	CASRRTGGAAKNIQYF
TRBV6-5	CASMGGMSEKLFF
TRBV7-3	CASSFTGVGTEAFF
TRBV5-4	CASSLKGEIYEQYF
TRBV18	CASSPRSLSTDTQYF
TRBV28	CASSLSTDTQYF
TRBV6-5	CASTDRGITYGYTF
TRBV7-2	CASSARGQFSYNEQFF
TRBV29-1	CSALTDNTEAFF
TRBV19	CATRPGIAGNTIYF
TRBV24-1	CATSDSNRVYEQYF
TRBV6-5	CASSYSVSGALRAQYF
TRBV14	CASGDTGNEQYF
TRBV24-1	CATSDRAGPYNEQFF
TRBV4-2	CASSQEWVAGGYNEQFF
TRBV28	CASSLLSWQGLSYGYTF
TRBV7-9	CASSRGTSGVAKNIQYF
TRBV7-9	CASSLYPGQGGMNTEAFF
TRBV4-3	CASSPAAAGADEQYF
TRBV28	CASSHPSGMSLYNEQFF
TRBV2	CASNAGTGYEQYF
TRBV29-1	CSVDRRQNTEAFF
TRBV7-9	CASSFTGTGELFF
TRBV28	CASRLDRGFSYEQYF